This T cell receptor beta chain was identified in a study of blood T cells in healthy people across ages. This clonotype was observed a handful of times. Its antigen is not known. Study-level results: Because donor CMV status was unknown, expanded clonotype changes were possibly confounded.

With a J-beta primer mix and a sample-barcoded 5' primer, a second PCR ran roughly 6 to 11 cycles. TCRdb re-called the 5' RACE reads through MiXCR, storing one row per CDR3 protein. Here the sample spans about 930,000 distinct CDR3 sequences, 25% to 30% being singletons. This CDR3 region has 11 residues. Between the trimmed V and J ends, which lost 5 bases and 7 bases, there was a span of 12 bases. Germline CDR1 DFQATT, CDR2 SNEGSKA (reference sequence). The same data also contributed to another study, on T cells of mothers and their children.

This chain uses TRBV20-1 with TRBJ2-7, with D perhaps matching TRBD1 (5 bases). Material for sequencing was blood. The source of this sequence is a woman aged 40 to 49 in good health. CDR3 DNA sequence: TGCAGTGCTGACCCCAGGGAAGAGCAGTACTTC. This codes for CSADPREEQYF.